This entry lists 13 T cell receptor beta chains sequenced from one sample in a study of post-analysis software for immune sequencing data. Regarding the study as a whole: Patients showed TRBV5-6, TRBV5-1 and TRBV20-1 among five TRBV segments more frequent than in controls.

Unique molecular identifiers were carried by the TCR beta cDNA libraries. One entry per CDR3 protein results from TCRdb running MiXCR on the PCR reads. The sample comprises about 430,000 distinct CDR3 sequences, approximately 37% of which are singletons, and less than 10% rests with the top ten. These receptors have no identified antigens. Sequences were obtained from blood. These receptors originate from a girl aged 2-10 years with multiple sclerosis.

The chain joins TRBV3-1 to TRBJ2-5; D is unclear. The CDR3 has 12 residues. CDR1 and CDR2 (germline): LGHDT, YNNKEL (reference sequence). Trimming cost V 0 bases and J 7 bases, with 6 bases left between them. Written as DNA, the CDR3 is TGTGCCAGCAGCCAAGAAGGGTTGACCCAGTACTTC. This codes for CASSQEGLTQYF.

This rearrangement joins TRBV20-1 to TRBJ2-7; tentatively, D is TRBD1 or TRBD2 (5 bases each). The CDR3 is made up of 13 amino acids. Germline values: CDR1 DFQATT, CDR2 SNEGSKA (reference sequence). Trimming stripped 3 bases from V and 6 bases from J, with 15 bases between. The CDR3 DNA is TGCAGTGCTAGCGTTCAGGTTGGGGGCGAGCAGTACTTC. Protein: CSASVQVGGEQYF.

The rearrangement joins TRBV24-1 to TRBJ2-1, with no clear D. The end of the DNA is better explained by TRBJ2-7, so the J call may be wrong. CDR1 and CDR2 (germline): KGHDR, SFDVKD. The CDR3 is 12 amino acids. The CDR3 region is CATSDLVHEQYF. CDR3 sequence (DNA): TGTGCCACCAGTGACCTAGTCCATGAGCAGTACTTC.

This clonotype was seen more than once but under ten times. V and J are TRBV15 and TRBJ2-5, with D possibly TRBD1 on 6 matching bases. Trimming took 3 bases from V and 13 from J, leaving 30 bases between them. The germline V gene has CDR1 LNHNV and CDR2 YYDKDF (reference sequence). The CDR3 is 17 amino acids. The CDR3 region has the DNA TGTGCCACCAGCAGGGATCTAGGGGGATCCAGCGCTAAAAATCCGTACTTC. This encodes CATSRDLGGSSAKNPYF.

CDR3 DNA: TGCGCCAGCAGCCAAGATTGGACAGAACGCTACAATGAGCAGTTCTTC. Protein product: CASSQDWTERYNEQFF. The chain has TRBV4-3 and TRBJ2-1; tentative D call: TRBD1 (6 bases). Germline CDR1 LGHNA, CDR2 YSLEER. With 0 bases removed from V and 3 bases from J, the gap between germline ends came to 12 bases. This CDR3 region has 16 residues.

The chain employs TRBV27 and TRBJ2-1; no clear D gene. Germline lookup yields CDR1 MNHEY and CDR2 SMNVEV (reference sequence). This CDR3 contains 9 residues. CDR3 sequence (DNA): TGTCCCTCTAGTGAGAAAAAGTTCTTC. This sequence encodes CPSSEKKFF.

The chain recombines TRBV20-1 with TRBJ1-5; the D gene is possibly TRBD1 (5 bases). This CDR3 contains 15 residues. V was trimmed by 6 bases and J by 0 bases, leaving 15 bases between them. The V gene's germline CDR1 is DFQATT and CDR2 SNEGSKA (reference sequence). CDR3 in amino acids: CSAGLGAYSNQPQHF. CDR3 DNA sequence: TGCAGTGCGGGCCTCGGGGCTTATAGCAATCAGCCCCAGCATTTT.

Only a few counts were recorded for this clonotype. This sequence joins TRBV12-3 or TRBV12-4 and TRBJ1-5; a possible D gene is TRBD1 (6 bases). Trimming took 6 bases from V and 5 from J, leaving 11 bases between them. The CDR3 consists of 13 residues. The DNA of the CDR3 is TGTGCCAGCAGCCTCTCAGGGGATCAGCCCCAGCATTTT. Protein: CASSLSGDQPQHF.

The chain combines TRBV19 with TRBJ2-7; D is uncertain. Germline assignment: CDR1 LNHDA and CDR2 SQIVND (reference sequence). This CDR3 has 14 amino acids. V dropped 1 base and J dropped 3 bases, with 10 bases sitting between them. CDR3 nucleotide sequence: TGTGCCAGTAGTATAGGTGGCAGCCGCTACGAGCAGTACTTC. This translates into CASSIGGSRYEQYF. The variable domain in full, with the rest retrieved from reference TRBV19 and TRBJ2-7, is DGGITQSPKYLFRKEGQNVTLSCEQNLNHDAMYWYRQDPGQGLRLIYYSQIVNDFQKGDIAEGYSVSREKKESFPLTVTSAQKNPTAFYLCASSIGGSRYEQYFGPGTRLTVT.

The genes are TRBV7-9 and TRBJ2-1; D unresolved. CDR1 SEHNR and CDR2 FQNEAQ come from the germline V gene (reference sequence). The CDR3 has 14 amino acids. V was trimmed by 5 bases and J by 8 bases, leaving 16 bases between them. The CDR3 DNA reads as TGTGCCAGCAGCCCACAAACCCCGGGTGATGAGCAGTTCTTC. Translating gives CASSPQTPGDEQFF.

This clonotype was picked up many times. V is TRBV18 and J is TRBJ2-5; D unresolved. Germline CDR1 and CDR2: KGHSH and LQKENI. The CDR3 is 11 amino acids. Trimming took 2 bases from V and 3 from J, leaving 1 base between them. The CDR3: CASSPEETQYF. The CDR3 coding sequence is TGTGCCAGCTCACCAGAAGAGACCCAGTACTTC. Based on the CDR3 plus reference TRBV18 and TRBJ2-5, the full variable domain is NAGVMQNPRHLVRRRGQEARLRCSPMKGHSHVYWYRQLPEEGLKFMVYLQKENIIDESGMPKERFSAEFPKEGPSILRIQQVVRGDSAAYFCASSPEETQYFGPGTRLLVL.

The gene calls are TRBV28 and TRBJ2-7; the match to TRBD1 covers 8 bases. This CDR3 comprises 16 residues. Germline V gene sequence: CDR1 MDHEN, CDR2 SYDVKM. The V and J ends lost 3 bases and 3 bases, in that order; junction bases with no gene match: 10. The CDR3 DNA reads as TGTGCCAGCAGTTTCTCGGGACAGGCATCGAACTACGAGCAGTACTTC. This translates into CASSFSGQASNYEQYF.

The CDR3: CAISLGLGSRYEQYF. The CDR3 bases are TGTGCCATCAGTCTCGGACTGGGGTCACGGTACGAGCAGTACTTC. This rearrangement joins TRBV10-3 to TRBJ2-4; D possibly corresponds to TRBD2 (5 bases). The DNA matches TRBJ2-7 better at its end, which makes the J call doubtful. Per germline, CDR1 ENHRY and CDR2 SYGVKD. This CDR3 comprises 15 residues.